Following are 11 T cell receptor beta chains from one sample sequenced in a study of beta chain features in type 1 diabetes. Expressed TCRB transcripts were sequenced, since all the RNA that had been isolated was reverse transcribed. The method was immunoSEQ multiplex PCR; TCRdb's version includes in-frame clones alone and lacks a portion of them. The sample yields some 230,000 clones, over 8.5% seen once. The source material was naive CD4+ T cells from blood. These receptors came from a woman under 30 in good health.

The gene calls are TRBV2 and TRBJ2-3, with 11 bases matching TRBD1. This CDR3 is built from 14 residues. CDR1 is SNHLY, CDR2 FYNNEI, per germline. The V segment lost 6 bases and the J segment 5 bases; nucleotides outside the gene matches: 4. For the CDR3, the DNA is TGTGCCAGCAGGGGAGGGACAGGGGGAGATACGCAGTATTTT. This sequence encodes CASRGGTGGDTQYF.

The genes are TRBV15 and TRBJ2-3; the match to TRBD2 covers 7 bases. This CDR3 contains 15 residues. Germline V gene data show CDR1 as LNHNV and CDR2 as YYDKDF (reference sequence). V lost 1 base and J lost 4; bases outside the gene matches: 5. The CDR3 loop reads CATSRALRGADTQYF. CDR3 nucleotide sequence: TGTGCCACCAGCAGAGCCCTACGGGGGGCAGATACGCAGTATTTT.

This clone was detected only a few times. J is TRBJ1-5 and V is TRBV28, with 8 bases lining up with TRBD1. V shed 6 bases, J shed 3 bases, and the junction held 7 bases outside the gene matches. The CDR3 consists of 15 residues. CDR1 MDHEN and CDR2 SYDVKM come from the germline V gene. CDR3 sequence (DNA): TGTGCCAGCAGACAAGGACAGGGCCTCAATCAGCCCCAGCATTTT. Protein product: CASRQGQGLNQPQHF.

J is TRBJ1-2 and V is TRBV6-1; TRBD1 might be the D (6 bases). From germline, CDR1 is MNHNS and CDR2 SASEGT. The CDR3 extends over 16 amino acids. With 3 bases removed from V and 0 bases from J, the gap between germline ends came to 14 bases. The CDR3: CASSDPGTRPNYGYTF. CDR3 in DNA: TGTGCCAGCAGTGACCCCGGGACAAGGCCTAACTATGGCTACACCTTC.

V usage is TRBV29-1 and J usage is TRBJ1-2; D uncertain. Germline CDR1 SQVTM, CDR2 ANQGSEA. Trimming took off 7 bases at V and 4 bases at J, with 10 bases between the two ends. The CDR3 has 11 amino acids. The CDR3 nucleotides are TGCAGCGCGTGGGGAGGCTATGGCTACACCTTC. It encodes CSAWGGYGYTF.

The chain couples TRBV10-2 to TRBJ1-6; D unclear. This CDR3 has 17 amino acids. CDR1 is WSHSY, CDR2 SAAADI, per germline. V lost 6 bases and J lost 8, with 23 bases in between. The CDR3 coding sequence is TGCGCCAGCAGAAACCCCGCAGGCCCCTCGGGAGATTCACCCCTCCACTTT. Translated, it gives CASRNPAGPSGDSPLHF.

V usage is TRBV5-1 and J usage is TRBJ2-5, with D perhaps TRBD1 (5 bases). Trimming pared 1 base from V and 5 bases from J, leaving 9 bases between. Germline V gene sequence: CDR1 SGHRS, CDR2 YFSETQ. This CDR3 has 13 amino acids. The CDR3 DNA reads TGCGCCAGCAGCTTGAGTGGGGCGGAGACCCAGTACTTC. Its translation is CASSLSGAETQYF.

This clone turned up a few times. The rearrangement uses TRBV5-1 and TRBJ2-1; 8 nucleotides line up with TRBD2. This CDR3 region has 16 residues. J lost 7 bases, V lost 3 bases, and 12 bases had no gene match. The germline gives CDR1 SGHRS, CDR2 YFSETQ. CDR3 coding DNA: TGCGCCAGCAGCTCCTTAGCGGGATCGGCCCGTAATGAGCAGTTCTTC. The encoded protein is CASSSLAGSARNEQFF. Looking up the rest from reference TRBV5-1 and TRBJ2-1 gives the full variable domain: KAGVTQTPRYLIKTRGQQVTLSCSPISGHRSVSWYQQTPGQGLQFLFEYFSETQRNKGNFPGRFSGRQFSNSRSEMNVSTLELGDSALYLCASSSLAGSARNEQFFGPGTRLTVL.

This clone was picked up many times. This chain uses TRBV7-9 with TRBJ2-3; 7 bases agree with TRBD2. The trim removed 4 bases at V and 4 bases at J, leaving 5 bases unmatched. Germline CDR1 reads SEHNR; CDR2 reads FQNEAQ (reference sequence). The CDR3 has 14 amino acids. The CDR3 reads CASSSGGSADTQYF. CDR3 DNA sequence: TGTGCCAGCAGCTCTGGCGGGAGTGCAGATACGCAGTATTTT.

This clone was seen more than once but under ten times. The DNA of the CDR3 is TGTGCCAGCAGTTTATCGACACGGACAGGGAATGGCTACACCTTC. Residues: CASSLSTRTGNGYTF. This chain links TRBV28 with TRBJ1-2; the match to TRBD1 covers 8 bases. J gave up 6 bases and V 1 base, and 7 bases lay outside the gene matches. The CDR3 covers 15 residues. Germline V CDR1 and CDR2: MDHEN, SYDVKM.

This clone was recorded a few times. This chain connects TRBV2 to TRBJ2-3; D possibly corresponds to TRBD1 (6 bases). Germline V gene sequence: CDR1 SNHLY, CDR2 FYNNEI. This CDR3 comprises 14 residues. V was cut by 8 bases and J by 4 bases, with 16 bases left in between. DNA of the CDR3: TGTGCCAGCCCGAACAGGGCCGGTTCAGATACGCAGTATTTT. It specifies CASPNRAGSDTQYF.